This T cell receptor (beta chain) was recovered during a study of cytomegalovirus exposure and HLA in healthy donors. Across the study: In an early release, HLA-typed donors contributed tens of millions of unique TCR sequences.

With respect to this clone: Its antigen is as yet unknown.

Overall study findings and caveats: The presence/absence work took it that sequencing depth was about the same across donors. Further analysis was carried out later, and it showed several of the most significant clusters appearing linked to common viral pathogens. The CMV antigen specificity of a few CMV-associated chains was confirmed through in vitro analysis.

Amplification used 60 Vbeta primers and 13 Jbeta primers. Data came from immunoSEQ multiplex PCR; TCRdb stores just in-frame clones and leaves some out. Of around 110,000 clones in the sample, over 70% were seen once. With V trimmed by 1 base and J by 5 bases, 4 bases remained unmatched. There are 15 residues in the CDR3. Germline V gene data show CDR1 as GTSNPN and CDR2 as SVGIG (reference sequence). The sample consisted of PBMCs. This sequence was found in a woman aged 18 to 35 in good health and CMV-seronegative. This chain uses TRBV30 with TRBJ1-4; 10 positions match TRBD1. The CDR3 nucleotides read TGTGCCTGGAGTGAAAGGACAGGGGGGAATGAAAAACTGTTTTTT. It yields the protein CAWSERTGGNEKLFF.